The rows below give T cell receptor beta chains drawn from one sample of a study of cytomegalovirus exposure and HLA in healthy donors. Here immunoSEQ multiplex PCR was the method, and the copy in TCRdb shows in-frame clones only, minus some. The data show around 140,000 clones, approximately 70% seen once. The sample comprised PBMCs. The receptors stem from a woman aged 60-70 years in good health and CMV-seronegative. CDR3s include the opening cysteine and the closing phenylalanine or tryptophan. The D gene is left open where the match is weak. Expanded clones are given a class, and other clones once, few, many or no size at all.

V	D	J	size	CDR3	DNA
TRBV10-3	NA	TRBJ2-2	NA	CAIRGGGGSGELFF	TGTGCCATCAGGGGTGGTGGAGGCTCCGGGGAGCTGTTTTTT
TRBV6-5	NA	TRBJ2-7	NA	CASSYAGTYEQYF	TGTGCCAGCAGTTACGCGGGAACCTACGAGCAGTACTTC
TRBV29-1	TRBD2	TRBJ2-3	NA	CSVGFLGGGSTDTQYF	TGCAGCGTTGGGTTTCTCGGGGGGGGGAGCACAGATACGCAGTATTTT
TRBV19	NA	TRBJ1-5	few	CASSMGDPPQHF	TGTGCCAGTAGTATGGGAGACCCGCCCCAGCATTTT
TRBV29-1	TRBD1	TRBJ1-3	NA	CSVEGQGPGNTIYF	TGCAGCGTTGAGGGACAGGGGCCTGGAAACACCATATATTTT
TRBV7-9	TRBD2	TRBJ2-1	few	CSSSTQVAGAYNEQFF	TGTTCCAGCAGCACCCAGGTAGCGGGGGCCTACAATGAGCAGTTCTTC
TRBV5-1	NA	TRBJ2-7	NA	CASSLEGLYEQYF	TGCGCCAGCAGCTTGGAGGGGCTGTACGAGCAGTACTTC
TRBV10-3	TRBD1	TRBJ2-7	few	CAISVRDRGGEQYF	TGTGCCATCAGTGTGCGGGACAGGGGTGGCGAGCAGTACTTC
TRBV19	TRBD2	TRBJ2-7	NA	CASSGGLAVGYEQYF	TGTGCCAGTAGTGGTGGACTAGCGGTTGGATACGAGCAGTACTTC
TRBV27	TRBD1	TRBJ1-2	few	CASSPRDRVVYGYTF	TGTGCCAGCAGTCCCCGGGACAGGGTGGTCTATGGCTACACCTTC
TRBV7-9	TRBD2	TRBJ2-5	NA	CASSFTGGLQETQYF	TGTGCCAGCAGCTTTACGGGGGGGCTCCAAGAGACCCAGTACTTC
TRBV10-3	NA	TRBJ1-6	NA	CAISRAREGAYNSPLHF	TGTGCCATCTCGAGAGCAAGGGAAGGGGCCTATAATTCACCCCTCCACTTT
TRBV9	TRBD1	TRBJ1-1	few	CASSAGGLNTEAFF	TGTGCCAGCAGTGCAGGGGGCCTGAACACTGAAGCTTTCTTT
TRBV7-2	TRBD1	TRBJ2-3	once	CASSLAPGQGVDTQYF	TGTGCCAGCAGCTTAGCACCGGGACAGGGTGTAGATACGCAGTATTTT
TRBV21-1	NA	TRBJ2-2	few	CASRRRPGQGYTGELFF	TGTGCCAGCAGACGCCGTCCGGGACAGGGTTACACCGGGGAGCTGTTTTTT
TRBV5-4	TRBD1	TRBJ2-7	once	CASSLAGGREQYF	TGTGCCAGCAGCTTGGCAGGGGGCCGCGAGCAGTACTTC
TRBV20-1	NA	TRBJ1-4	NA	CSARDGLQEGF	TGCAGTGCTAGAGACGGGCTACAAGAGGGATTC
TRBV5-1	NA	TRBJ1-1	NA	CASSLIDRVNTEAFF	TGCGCCAGCAGCTTGATCGACCGGGTGAACACTGAAGCTTTCTTT
TRBV4-3	TRBD1	TRBJ1-2	NA	CASSQDLGQSLGYTF	TGCGCCAGCAGCCAAGATCTGGGACAGTCGCTTGGCTACACCTTC
TRBV29-1	TRBD1	TRBJ2-2	NA	CSVARDRTSPANTGELFF	TGCAGCGTGGCAAGGGACAGAACTTCCCCCGCGAACACCGGGGAGCTGTTTTTT
TRBV19	TRBD1	TRBJ1-5	NA	CASSTPSGGGVGQPQHF	TGTGCCAGTAGTACGCCCAGTGGAGGGGGCGTTGGTCAGCCCCAGCATTTT
TRBV5-1	TRBD1	TRBJ2-7	NA	CASNQRQGTYEQYF	TGCGCCAGCAACCAACGACAGGGGACCTACGAGCAGTACTTC
TRBV5-1	NA	TRBJ2-1	NA	CASSPSSVNAEQFF	TGCGCCAGCAGCCCGTCCTCGGTGAATGCGGAGCAGTTCTTC
TRBV7-2	TRBD1	TRBJ1-2	NA	CASSATGGYGYTF	TGTGCCAGCAGCGCGACAGGGGGCTATGGCTACACCTTC
TRBV5-1	NA	TRBJ2-1	NA	CASSLSSVSEQFF	TGCGCCAGCAGCCTGTCCTCCGTGTCGGAGCAGTTCTTC
TRBV2	NA	TRBJ1-2	NA	CASSEARGEDGYTF	TGTGCCAGCAGTGAAGCGCGGGGGGAGGATGGCTACACCTTC